This passage covers 10 T cell receptor beta chains from one sample sequenced in a study of blood T cell repertoires in COVID-19. Produced via immunoSEQ multiplex PCR; TCRdb's table is partial and in-frame only. The sample has around 200,000 clones; 85% are singletons. Sequenced input: PBMCs or T cells enriched from blood (not recorded which). The origin of the receptors is a man aged 35-49 years who had recovered from COVID-19.

This chain uses TRBV2 with TRBJ2-3; TRBD1 matches 9 bases. Germline CDR1 SNHLY, CDR2 FYNNEI. CDR3 length: 14 amino acids. After removal of 9 bases from V and 4 bases from J, the junction contained 8 bases not matched to a gene. CDR3 region: CARTGQGNADTQYF. The CDR3 DNA is TGTGCCAGGACGGGACAGGGTAATGCAGATACGCAGTATTTT.

The chain has TRBV6-4 and TRBJ1-1; no reliable D call. This CDR3 spans 14 amino acids. V was trimmed by 6 bases and J by 2 bases, leaving 13 bases between them. Per the germline V gene, CDR1 is MRHNA and CDR2 is SNTAGT. CDR3 nucleotides: TGTGCCAGCAGGGCCGCAGCGGCCAACACTGAAGCTTTCTTT. Protein: CASRAAAANTEAFF.

The chain links TRBV18 to TRBJ1-2, with 7 bases fitting TRBD1. CDR3 length: 16 residues. Trimming at V came to 5 bases and at J to 0 bases, leaving 9 bases not matched to a gene. Germline V CDR1 and CDR2: KGHSH, LQKENI. CDR3 sequence reads: CASSTQYRGTNYGYTF. CDR3 nucleotides: TGTGCCAGCTCAACGCAATACAGGGGAACTAACTATGGCTACACCTTC.

The rearrangement uses TRBV7-3 and TRBJ1-1, with a weak D call TRBD1 (5 bases). The CDR3 is made up of 14 amino acids. V gave up 2 bases and J gave up 0 bases, with 7 bases separating them. Germline assignment: CDR1 SGHTA and CDR2 FQGTGA. This CDR3 reads CASSLGGMNTEAFF. For the CDR3, the DNA is TGTGCCAGCAGCTTAGGGGGGATGAACACTGAAGCTTTCTTT.

This clone was detected a few times. The V call is TRBV6-4, the J call TRBJ1-1, with D maybe TRBD1 (6 bases). V was shortened by 3 bases and J by 1 base, with 9 bases between the two germline ends. The CDR3 is made up of 14 amino acids. The germline V gene has CDR1 MRHNA and CDR2 SNTAGT. The CDR3 DNA follows: TGTGCCAGCAGTGAACAAGGGGGGAACACTGAAGCTTTCTTT. It codes for CASSEQGGNTEAFF.

The chain combines TRBV11-2 with TRBJ2-7, with 9 bases aligning to TRBD2. The CDR3 runs to 14 residues. The V gene's germline CDR1 is SGHAT and CDR2 FQNNGV. Losses at the gene ends were 6 bases for V and 3 bases for J; bases not matched to a gene: 6. CDR3 protein: CASRRSGGNYEQYF. CDR3 nucleotides: TGTGCCAGCAGGCGTAGCGGGGGAAACTACGAGCAGTACTTC.

The rearrangement joins TRBV6-5 to TRBJ1-1, with D unclear. The germline CDR1 and CDR2 sequences are MNHEY and SVGAGI. The CDR3 is 13 residues long. Trimming took off 2 bases at V and 9 bases at J, with 13 bases between the two ends. The CDR3 reads CASSYGERRKAFF. CDR3 nucleotide sequence: TGTGCCAGCAGTTACGGTGAGAGGCGGAAAGCTTTCTTT.

The chain has TRBV9 and TRBJ2-7; D may be TRBD1 (6 bases). Germline V gene lookup returns CDR1 SGDLS and CDR2 YYNGEE. V was clipped by 3 bases and J by 1 base, with 20 bases between them. The CDR3 loop spans 17 amino acids. The CDR3 nucleotides are TGTGCCAGCAGCGGGGGACCGACGGGACAAAAGTCCTACGAGCAGTACTTC. This encodes CASSGGPTGQKSYEQYF.

The J gene is TRBJ1-1, the V gene TRBV21-1; the DNA was not compared with TRBD1, the D call given in the table. TRBV21-1 is deemed a pseudogene. The CDR3 extends over 15 amino acids. The CDR3: CASSTRQRKNTEAFF. CDR3 DNA sequence: TGTGCCAGCAGCACCCGACAGCGAAAGAACACTGAAGCTTTCTTT.

This chain uses TRBV15 with TRBJ1-2, with 9 bases lining up with TRBD1. The J segment lost 4 bases and the V segment lost 3 bases, leaving 6 bases of the junction unmatched. Germline-derived CDR1 and CDR2 are LNHNV and YYDKDF (reference sequence). The CDR3 runs to 15 residues. Here the CDR3 reads CATSSVTTGGYGYTF. The CDR3 region has the DNA TGTGCCACCAGCAGCGTTACGACAGGGGGCTATGGCTACACCTTC. Supplemented by reference TRBV15 and TRBJ1-2, the full variable domain reads DAMVIQNPRYQVTQFGKPVTLSCSQTLNHNVMYWYQQKSSQAPKLLFHYYDKDFNNEADTPDNFQSRRPNTSFCFLDIRSPGLGDTAMYLCATSSVTTGGYGYTFGSGTRLTVV.